The source of this T cell receptor beta chain is a study of blood T cell repertoires in COVID-19. Across the study: Researchers got acute and convalescent COVID-19 samples from the United States, Italy and Spain. T cells, B-cell-depleted T cells, or PBMCs provided the cDNA or gDNA that served as material.

In the authors' workflow: Estimates of nucleated cell counts were drawn from the amplification of reference gene primers. The assay was immunoSEQ multiplex PCR, and TCRdb's table has in-frame clones only and misses some. D and trimming were read from the DNA, whereas the V and J calls and clone size are those reported in that table. The top ten hold about 1.8% of the sample, which has about 110,000 clones, roughly 70% seen once. The CDR3 consists of 13 residues. The germline V gene encodes CDR1 SNHLY and CDR2 FYNNEI. Between the trimmed V and J ends, which lost 3 bases and 4 bases, there was a span of 7 bases.

Sequencing was performed on peripheral blood. V is TRBV2 and J is TRBJ1-3; D is ambiguous. The origin of this receptor is a woman in her forties with acute or convalescent COVID-19. The CDR3 loop is CASSETPGNTIYF. The CDR3 DNA follows: TGTGCCAGCAGTGAGACACCAGGAAACACCATATATTTT.